This T cell receptor (beta chain) derives from a study of cytomegalovirus exposure and HLA in healthy donors. Donors were nominally healthy when sampled, though unrecorded immune exposures were likely. Study-wide points: More clonal expansion characterized HLA-associated TCR beta chains than equally common others in a later analysis. There was a cluster of highly shared sequence variants that was likely a sequencing artifact. Common viral pathogens were later found to be apparently linked to several of the most significant clusters.

Germline lookup yields CDR1 SEHNR and CDR2 FQNEAQ (reference sequence). There are 18 residues in the CDR3. Details on this clone: Its antigen is unidentified. One end of the junction does not line up with germline, which may come from a read error.

PCR was performed using 60 Vbeta and 13 Jbeta primers. Libraries were prepared by immunoSEQ multiplex PCR; TCRdb keeps only in-frame clonotypes and omits some of them. The sample shows 150,000 to 200,000 clones, approximately 80% of them seen only once. This receptor was taken from a woman aged 40-49 years in good health and CMV-seronegative. V and J are TRBV7-9 and TRBJ1-1, with 7 bases aligning to TRBD1. Sequencing was done on a sample of PBMCs. CDR3 coding DNA: TGTTCCAGTACAACAAATATAATAGTAAGGGGGCGGAACACTGAAGCTTTCTTT. It specifies CSSTTNIIVRGRNTEAFF.